These 16 T cell receptor beta chains share one sample of origin, sequenced in a study of technical replicates of blood from a few donors (dated 2017 in TCRdb). The method was the immunoSEQ multiplex PCR assay. Sourced from immuneACCESS, this table was stored by TCRdb with only in-frame sequences that have V and J called. A share of the clones is absent; for the studies checked, an unresolved V gene accounts for under half, and the remainder has no known explanation. Within this sample are 13,000 or so clones, with 70% to 90% of them counted one time only. The ten largest clonotypes hold 9.5% to 12% of the sample. Sequenced sample: PBMCs. The receptors originated from a human donor in good health.

The chain links TRBV7-9 to TRBJ2-1; TRBD2 agrees at 11 bases. Germline V gene sequence: CDR1 SEHNR, CDR2 FQNEAQ (reference sequence). This CDR3 contains 15 residues. With 5 bases clipped from V and 8 bases from J, the junction kept 8 bases outside the gene matches. The CDR3 region has the DNA TGTGCCAGCAGCGAGCTAGCGGGAGGTTGGGATGAGCAGTTCTTC. Translating gives CASSELAGGWDEQFF.

The J gene is TRBJ2-7, the V gene TRBV19, with 9 bases aligning to TRBD1. CDR3 length: 16 amino acids. Germline assignment: CDR1 LNHDA and CDR2 SQIVND (reference sequence). V was pared by 6 bases and J by 4 bases, with 13 bases of the junction left unmatched. The CDR3 sequence: CASSSQQGAPVYEQYF. CDR3 bases: TGTGCCAGTAGCTCTCAACAGGGGGCTCCAGTTTACGAGCAGTACTTC.

This sequence joins TRBV11-3 and TRBJ2-5; D is undetermined. V lost 4 bases, J lost 5 bases, and 5 bases lay in between. The germline V gene encodes CDR1 SGHNT and CDR2 YENEEA. This CDR3 is built from 11 residues. This chain's CDR3 is CASSSAETQYF. As DNA, the CDR3 is TGTGCCAGCAGCTCCGCGGAGACCCAGTACTTC.

The V and J genes are TRBV4-2 and TRBJ2-1; tentative D call: TRBD2 (6 bases). Germline loops: CDR1 LGHNA, CDR2 YNFKEQ. Between the trimmed V and J ends, which lost 3 bases and 0 bases, there was a span of 9 bases. This CDR3 has 15 amino acids. The CDR3 DNA reads TGTGCCAGCAGCCAGCGGGGTAACTCCTACAATGAGCAGTTCTTC. Translating it yields CASSQRGNSYNEQFF.

The V and J genes are TRBV4-1 and TRBJ2-7; 12 bases match TRBD1. The germline V gene has CDR1 MGHRA and CDR2 YSYEKL. J was trimmed by 3 bases and V by 1 base; bases with no gene match: 4. This CDR3 region has 16 residues. CDR3 in amino acids: CASSQGGTGGGYEQYF. CDR3 in DNA: TGCGCCAGCAGCCAAGGGGGGACAGGGGGCGGCTACGAGCAGTACTTC.

V usage is TRBV5-1 and J usage is TRBJ1-1; TRBD1 matches 7 bases. V lost 1 base to trimming and J lost 0 bases; unmatched junction nucleotides: 3. The CDR3 sequence is 15 residues long. Germline V gene data show CDR1 as SGHRS and CDR2 as YFSETQ. CDR3 in DNA: TGCGCCAGCAGCTTGACCGGGACAGTGAACACTGAAGCTTTCTTT. Translation gives CASSLTGTVNTEAFF.

Notes on this clone: Other DNA sequences in this specimen translate into the identical CDR3. The CDR3 loop is CASSLSGRGYNEQFF. The CDR3 DNA is TGTGCCAGCAGCCTCAGCGGGAGGGGCTACAATGAGCAGTTCTTC. This chain joins TRBV7-3 and TRBJ2-1, with 10 bases fitting TRBD2. CDR3 length equals 15 residues. Germline V gives CDR1 SGHTA, CDR2 FQGTGA. V dropped 5 bases and J dropped 3; count of bases not matched to a gene: 4.

The chain carries TRBV27 and TRBJ2-1; D is perhaps TRBD2 (6 bases). Deletions cut 1 base from V and 5 bases from J, with 12 bases between. The CDR3 is 15 amino acids. Germline V gene lookup returns CDR1 MNHEY and CDR2 SMNVEV (reference sequence). The CDR3 loop reads CASSLLVGLNNEQFF. The CDR3 region has the DNA TGTGCCAGCAGTTTATTAGTGGGACTCAACAATGAGCAGTTCTTC.

The V call is TRBV6-5, the J call TRBJ1-5; TRBD1 agrees at 10 bases. CDR1 and CDR2 from the germline V gene are MNHEY and SVGAGI. V shed 4 bases, J shed 5 bases, and the junction held 2 bases outside the gene matches. The CDR3 has 14 amino acids. CDR3 DNA sequence: TGTGCCAGCAGTTCGGGACAGGGGCATCAGCCCCAGCATTTT. Residues: CASSSGQGHQPQHF.

This clone has only one observation. The chain links TRBV19 to TRBJ1-1; no firm D call. Germline CDR1 and CDR2: LNHDA and SQIVND (reference sequence). This CDR3 is 13 amino acids long. Trimming left V 5 bases short and J 7 bases short, with 14 bases between. The CDR3 nucleotides are TGTGCCAGTAGTCCCTGGACGGGGAATGAAGCTTTCTTT. Protein sequence: CASSPWTGNEAFF. Supplemented by reference TRBV19 and TRBJ1-1, the full variable domain reads DGGITQSPKYLFRKEGQNVTLSCEQNLNHDAMYWYRQDPGQGLRLIYYSQIVNDFQKGDIAEGYSVSREKKESFPLTVTSAQKNPTAFYLCASSPWTGNEAFFGQGTRLTVV.

This chain uses TRBV18 with TRBJ1-2, with no clear D. The V end lost 2 bases, the J end lost 2 bases, and 12 bases lay between the germline ends. This CDR3 has 15 amino acids. From germline, CDR1 is KGHSH and CDR2 LQKENI. CDR3 sequence reads: CASSPNSAGNYGYTF. In nucleotides, the CDR3 is TGTGCCAGCTCACCAAATTCGGCAGGAAACTATGGCTACACCTTC.

J is TRBJ2-5 and V is TRBV2, with D possibly matching TRBD2 (5 bases). The CDR3 runs 14 residues. V gave up 3 bases and J gave up 5 bases, with 13 bases separating them. CDR1 and CDR2 from the germline V gene are SNHLY and FYNNEI. Here the CDR3 reads CASSEGWERETQYF. CDR3 DNA: TGTGCCAGCAGTGAGGGGTGGGAGAGGGAGACCCAGTACTTC. The entire variable domain, with the rest obtained from reference TRBV2 and TRBJ2-5, is as follows: EPEVTQTPSHQVTQMGQEVILRCVPISNHLYFYWYRQILGQKVEFLVSFYNNEISEKSEIFDDQFSVERPDGSNFTLKIRSTKLEDSAMYFCASSEGWERETQYFGPGTRLLVL.

In regard to this clone: Other DNA variants within this sample encode the same CDR3. The V call is TRBV27, the J call TRBJ2-3, with 7 bases that match TRBD2. In germline, CDR1 is MNHEY, CDR2 SMNVEV (reference sequence). Trimming removed 2 bases from V and 0 bases from J; junction bases left unmatched: 8. This CDR3 spans 17 amino acids. The CDR3: CASSLRASGTSTDTQYF. In DNA form, the CDR3 reads TGTGCCAGCAGTTTAAGGGCTAGCGGAACTAGCACAGATACGCAGTATTTT.

J is TRBJ2-5 and V is TRBV15; 7 bases align to TRBD2. Germline V gene data show CDR1 as LNHNV and CDR2 as YYDKDF (reference sequence). Unmatched junction bases numbered 21, after V lost 1 base and J lost 13 bases. The CDR3 totals 17 residues. CDR3 bases: TGTGCCACCAGCAGAGGAAAATTAAGGACTAGGGAAGAAGTGTGGTACTTC. As protein: CATSRGKLRTREEVWYF. Combining the CDR3 with reference TRBV15 and TRBJ2-5 gives the whole variable domain DAMVIQNPRYQVTQFGKPVTLSCSQTLNHNVMYWYQQKSSQAPKLLFHYYDKDFNNEADTPDNFQSRRPNTSFCFLDIRSPGLGDTAMYLCATSRGKLRTREEVWYFGPGTRLLVL.

The CDR3: CARSGHLTDEAFF. CDR3 nucleotides: TGTGCCAGAAGCGGACACTTGACAGACGAAGCTTTCTTT. This chain uses TRBV5-3 with TRBJ1-1; D is perhaps TRBD1 (5 bases). TRBV5-3 is flagged as an ORF with uncertain function. This CDR3 spans 13 amino acids. With 4 bases removed from V and 8 bases from J, the gap between germline ends came to 15 bases.

The chain carries TRBV2 and TRBJ2-7; tentatively, D is TRBD2 (6 bases). CDR3 length equals 12 residues. Germline lookup yields CDR1 SNHLY and CDR2 FYNNEI. V lost 6 bases and J lost 5, with 11 bases in between. The CDR3 DNA follows: TGTGCCAGCAGGACTAGTCCCAACGAGCAGTACTTC. This sequence encodes CASRTSPNEQYF.